This is a list of T cell receptor beta chains from one sample in a study of cytomegalovirus exposure and HLA in healthy donors. Repertoires were generated with immunoSEQ multiplex PCR, while TCRdb's copy carries only in-frame clones and drops some. The data show about 150,000 clones, approximately 90% seen once. The source material was PBMCs. These receptors were collected from a man between 18 and 29 years old in good health and CMV-seronegative. The CDR3 runs from the conserved cysteine through the conserved F or W. The D gene is left open where the match is weak. Expanded clones get a size class; other rows say once, few or many, or leave the size out.

J: TRBJ1-4
V: TRBV5-1
D: .
size: .
DNA: TGCGCCAGCAGCTTGGAGGCGGTCAATGAAAAACTGTTTTTT
CDR3: CASSLEAVNEKLFF

J: TRBJ1-2
V: TRBV28
D: .
size: .
DNA: TGTGCCAGCAGTACCAGGGTTGGCTACACCTTC
CDR3: CASSTRVGYTF

J: TRBJ1-5
V: TRBV29-1
D: TRBD1
size: .
DNA: TGCAGCGCCGGACAGGGCAATCAGCCCCAGCATTTT
CDR3: CSAGQGNQPQHF

J: TRBJ2-1
V: TRBV11-3
D: TRBD2
size: .
DNA: TGTGCCAGCAGTATAGGGGCGCTAGCGGGAGGGTACAATGAGCAGTTCTTC
CDR3: CASSIGALAGGYNEQFF

J: TRBJ2-3
V: TRBV5-1
D: TRBD2
size: .
DNA: TGCGCCAGCAGCTGGATAGCGGGCCCCAGGACAGATACGCAGTATTTT
CDR3: CASSWIAGPRTDTQYF

J: TRBJ2-3
V: TRBV13
D: TRBD2
size: .
DNA: TGTGCCAGCAGCTTAACCCGAGACGGGGGGGCCAAAGATACGCAGTATTTT
CDR3: CASSLTRDGGAKDTQYF

J: TRBJ2-5
V: TRBV7-2
D: .
size: .
DNA: TGTGCCAGCAGCTTACCCTTGGAGACCCAGTACTTC
CDR3: CASSLPLETQYF

J: TRBJ2-3
V: TRBV2
D: .
size: .
DNA: TGTGCCAGCAGTGCCGTAATCAGCACAGATACGCAGTATTTT
CDR3: CASSAVISTDTQYF

J: TRBJ2-3
V: TRBV11-2
D: TRBD2
size: few
DNA: TGTGCCAGCAGCTTAGGAGCGGGGGGTAGCACAGATACGCAGTATTTT
CDR3: CASSLGAGGSTDTQYF

J: TRBJ1-2
V: TRBV20-1
D: .
size: .
DNA: TGCAGTGCTACCTCTTATGGCTACACCTTC
CDR3: CSATSYGYTF

J: TRBJ1-2
V: TRBV27
D: .
size: .
DNA: TGTGCCAGCAGTTTATCGAGAGACTATGGCTACACCTTC
CDR3: CASSLSRDYGYTF

J: TRBJ1-2
V: TRBV5-4
D: .
size: .
DNA: TGTGCCAGCAGCTTGGACAGGCCCGGAGGCTACACCTTC
CDR3: CASSLDRPGGYTF

J: TRBJ1-4
V: TRBV9
D: .
size: .
DNA: TGTGCCAGCAGCGTCGGAGTCGGGGCTAATGAAAAACTGTTTTTT
CDR3: CASSVGVGANEKLFF

J: TRBJ2-2
V: TRBV9
D: TRBD1
size: once
DNA: TGTGCCAGCAGCGCGAGGGGGCAGGCTGACACCGGGGAGCTGTTTTTT
CDR3: CASSARGQADTGELFF

J: TRBJ2-1
V: TRBV29-1
D: TRBD2
size: .
DNA: TGCAGCGTCTCTAGCGGGGGGGCCCGAGAGCAGTTCTTC
CDR3: CSVSSGGAREQFF

J: TRBJ2-5
V: TRBV7-2
D: .
size: .
DNA: TGTGCCAGCAGCTTAGAGCGGAGACAAGAGACCCAGTACTTC
CDR3: CASSLERRQETQYF

J: TRBJ2-5
V: TRBV4-1
D: .
size: once
DNA: TGCGCCAGCAGCATGGACGGACTACAAGAGACCCAGTACTTC
CDR3: CASSMDGLQETQYF

J: TRBJ1-1
V: TRBV7-2
D: TRBD1
size: .
DNA: TGTGCCAGCAGCCAGACCGGGACAGGGGGCGAGACTTTCTTT
CDR3: CASSQTGTGGETFF

J: TRBJ2-3
V: TRBV29-1
D: TRBD1
size: .
DNA: TGCAGCGTTGAAGAAGGGACAGGGTCTTCCCCTCGCACAGATACGCAGTATTTT
CDR3: CSVEEGTGSSPRTDTQYF

J: TRBJ1-5
V: TRBV19
D: .
size: .
DNA: TGTGCCAGTAGTATAGATACGACGTGGCAGGGAGGACAGCCCCAGCATTTT
CDR3: CASSIDTTWQGGQPQHF

J: TRBJ2-3
V: TRBV5-4
D: TRBD2
size: .
DNA: TGTGCCAGCAGCTTAGGGACTAGCGGGGGGGTTGATACGCAGTATTTT
CDR3: CASSLGTSGGVDTQYF

J: TRBJ2-7
V: TRBV29-1
D: TRBD1
size: .
DNA: TGCAGCGTTGCGACAGGGTCGGGCGAGCAGTACTTC
CDR3: CSVATGSGEQYF

J: TRBJ2-3
V: TRBV5-1
D: .
size: .
DNA: TGCGCCAGCAGTAAGGGAGGAAGGACTAGCACAGATACGCAGTATTTT
CDR3: CASSKGGRTSTDTQYF

J: TRBJ2-3
V: TRBV5-1
D: TRBD2
size: .
DNA: TGCGCCAGCAGCCCCGGACTAGCGGGATTCACAGATACGCAGTATTTT
CDR3: CASSPGLAGFTDTQYF

J: TRBJ2-2
V: TRBV25-1
D: .
size: .
DNA: TGTGCCAGCAGTCCCTGGACGGGAAACACCGGGGAGCTGTTTTTT
CDR3: CASSPWTGNTGELFF

J: TRBJ2-3
V: TRBV27
D: TRBD2
size: .
DNA: TGTGCCAGCAGCTTCCCCGGGACTAGTCAGTATTTT
CDR3: CASSFPGTSQYF

J: TRBJ2-1
V: TRBV10-1
D: .
size: .
DNA: TGCGCCAGCAGTGAGAGAAGGGGGGGGCTCAATGAGCAGTTCTTC
CDR3: CASSERRGGLNEQFF

J: TRBJ1-2
V: TRBV9
D: TRBD1
size: once
DNA: TGTGCCAGCAGTGCAGACAGGGCTGGCTACACCTTC
CDR3: CASSADRAGYTF

J: TRBJ1-3
V: TRBV14
D: .
size: .
DNA: TGTGCCAGCAGTCTTAACAGGCGAAACACCATATATTTT
CDR3: CASSLNRRNTIYF

J: TRBJ1-1
V: TRBV19
D: .
size: .
DNA: TGTGCCAGTAGTATAGGCGGGGCTTGGAACACTGAAGCTTTCTTT
CDR3: CASSIGGAWNTEAFF

J: TRBJ1-2
V: TRBV19
D: .
size: .
DNA: TGTGCCAGTACCCCCTCAGGGCGCGTCGCCTATGGCTACACCTTC
CDR3: CASTPSGRVAYGYTF

J: TRBJ2-6
V: TRBV30
D: TRBD2
size: few
DNA: TGTGCCTGGAGTAGCGGGGGGGTTTCTGGGGCCAACGTCCTGACTTTC
CDR3: CAWSSGGVSGANVLTF

J: TRBJ2-5
V: TRBV7-8
D: .
size: .
DNA: TGTGCCAGCAGCTTAGGTGGAGGTGAGACCCAGTACTTC
CDR3: CASSLGGGETQYF

J: TRBJ1-2
V: TRBV27
D: TRBD1
size: .
DNA: TGTGCCAGCAGCCCGGGACAGGGGGTAACTCCCTATGGCTACACCTTC
CDR3: CASSPGQGVTPYGYTF

J: TRBJ1-5
V: TRBV28
D: TRBD1
size: once
DNA: TGTGCCAGCAGTTCCGTTGGGACAGTCACCAATCAGCCCCAGCATTTT
CDR3: CASSSVGTVTNQPQHF

J: TRBJ2-7
V: TRBV7-9
D: .
size: .
DNA: TGTGCCAGCAGCGCCAGCTACGAGCAGTACTTC
CDR3: CASSASYEQYF

J: TRBJ2-1
V: TRBV4-2
D: TRBD2
size: .
DNA: TGTGCCAGCAGCGCCGGGACTAGCGAGATCAATGAGCAGTTCTTC
CDR3: CASSAGTSEINEQFF

J: TRBJ1-2
V: TRBV18
D: .
size: .
DNA: TGTGCCAGCTCACCACCGGGTAGCAGGCTGGGAGATGGCTACACCTTC
CDR3: CASSPPGSRLGDGYTF

J: TRBJ2-5
V: TRBV11-2
D: TRBD2
size: .
DNA: TGTGCCAGCAGCCCACTAGCGGGCAAAGAGACCCAGTACTTC
CDR3: CASSPLAGKETQYF

J: TRBJ2-5
V: TRBV4-2
D: .
size: .
DNA: TGTGCCAGCAGCCAAGGGGGGGTCCAAGAGACCCAGTACTTC
CDR3: CASSQGGVQETQYF

J: TRBJ1-4
V: TRBV2
D: .
size: once
DNA: TGTGCCAGCAGGAAGCGGTCTCAGGTTGAAGAAAAACTGTTTTTT
CDR3: CASRKRSQVEEKLFF

J: TRBJ1-2
V: TRBV15
D: .
size: .
DNA: TGTGCCACCAGCAGAGCAGGGGACTATGGCTACACCTTC
CDR3: CATSRAGDYGYTF

J: TRBJ2-7
V: TRBV10-3
D: .
size: .
DNA: TGTGCCATCAGTGAGTCACAGGGCGGGTACTTC
CDR3: CAISESQGGYF

J: TRBJ1-1
V: TRBV7-3
D: .
size: .
DNA: TGTGCCAGCAGCTTAGAGGGGGAATATACTGAAGCTTTCTTT
CDR3: CASSLEGEYTEAFF

J: TRBJ2-2
V: TRBV27
D: .
size: once
DNA: TGTGCCAGCAGTTCCTACCCACTGAGCACCGGGGAGCTGTTTTTT
CDR3: CASSSYPLSTGELFF

J: TRBJ1-1
V: TRBV4-1
D: TRBD1
size: .
DNA: TGCGCCAGCAGCCAGGCCGACAGGGAGAACACTGAAGCTTTCTTT
CDR3: CASSQADRENTEAFF

J: TRBJ1-4
V: TRBV7-2
D: TRBD1
size: .
DNA: TGTGCCAGCAGCTTAGGACAGGGGCGAGAAAAACTGTTTTTT
CDR3: CASSLGQGREKLFF

J: TRBJ1-1
V: TRBV5-5
D: TRBD1
size: .
DNA: TGTGCCAGCAGCAGAGGACAGGGCACTGAAGCTTTCTTT
CDR3: CASSRGQGTEAFF

J: TRBJ2-3
V: TRBV11-3
D: .
size: .
DNA: TGTGCCAGCAGCTTAGATGACTCCAGCACAGATACGCAGTATTTT
CDR3: CASSLDDSSTDTQYF

J: TRBJ2-2
V: TRBV10-3
D: TRBD1
size: once
DNA: TGTGCCATCATGCCAGGGACAGGGGCCGGGGAGCTGTTTTTT
CDR3: CAIMPGTGAGELFF

J: TRBJ2-3
V: TRBV5-4
D: TRBD2
size: .
DNA: TGTGCCAGCAGCCTGCAACAAGCGGGAGAGACACGAACGCAGTATTTT
CDR3: CASSLQQAGETRTQYF

J: TRBJ2-2
V: TRBV9
D: .
size: .
DNA: TGTGCCAGCAGCGTAGCTCGTGACAGGCGGATGGGGGAGCTGTTTTTT
CDR3: CASSVARDRRMGELFF

J: TRBJ2-7
V: TRBV18
D: TRBD1
size: few
DNA: TGTGCCAGCTCAGAACAGGGGAAGGCCTACGAGCAGTACTTC
CDR3: CASSEQGKAYEQYF

J: TRBJ1-2
V: TRBV18
D: TRBD1
size: .
DNA: TGTGCCAGCTCACCAGAAACCCTACAGGGGGCCTCTGGCTACACCTTC
CDR3: CASSPETLQGASGYTF

J: TRBJ2-6
V: TRBV29-1
D: .
size: .
DNA: TGCAGCGCCGTGACAGGCGACTCTGGGGCCAACGTCCTGACTTTC
CDR3: CSAVTGDSGANVLTF